This TCR beta chain was obtained from a study of shared clonotypes between healthy human individuals. Study-level background: Two female and a few male donors aged 18 to 49 were enrolled. Each donor's CD8 memory used one plate, CD8 naive two, each CD4 subset three.

This CDR3 contains 15 residues. Per the germline V gene, CDR1 is MNHEY and CDR2 is SMNVEV (reference sequence). The V gene lost 5 bases and the J gene lost 2 bases, with 15 bases spanning the gap. The assay ran at deep level. The method was immunoSEQ multiplex PCR; TCRdb's version includes in-frame clones alone and lacks a portion of them. The sample lists some 2,100,000 clones, just over 90% seen once, with under 2% in the top ten. In the naive CD8 group, cells lacked CD45RO and were positively selected for CCR7, so terminally differentiated effector memory CD45RA+ cells were left out. The genes are TRBV27 and TRBJ2-5; weak D call: TRBD1 (5 bases). The clonotype was recovered from a man between 18 and 35 years old in good health. Some clones in this sample may be carry-over from other donors' samples. The sequenced sample was naive CD8+ T cells from PBMCs. CDR3 residues: CASSPNWTPQETQYF. CDR3 bases: TGTGCCAGCAGTCCGAACTGGACACCACAAGAGACCCAGTACTTC.